This T cell receptor (beta chain) comes out of a study of blood T cell repertoires in COVID-19. The CDR3 consists of 16 residues. Looked up from germline, CDR1 is MNHEY and CDR2 is SVGAGI. J lost 0 bases, V lost 2 bases, and 6 bases had no gene match. Sequencing used immunoSEQ multiplex PCR; TCRdb keeps in-frame clones, though not all of them. The table records 260,000 or so clones, about 91% of them present only once. The sequence derives from a woman in her 30s with acute COVID-19. Material for sequencing was PBMCs or T cells enriched from blood (not recorded which). The chain employs TRBV6-5 and TRBJ2-7; 8 bases agree with TRBD1. In nucleotides, the CDR3 is TGTGCCAGCAGTTACAATTACAGGGGGTCCTCCTACGAGCAGTACTTC. This encodes CASSYNYRGSSYEQYF.